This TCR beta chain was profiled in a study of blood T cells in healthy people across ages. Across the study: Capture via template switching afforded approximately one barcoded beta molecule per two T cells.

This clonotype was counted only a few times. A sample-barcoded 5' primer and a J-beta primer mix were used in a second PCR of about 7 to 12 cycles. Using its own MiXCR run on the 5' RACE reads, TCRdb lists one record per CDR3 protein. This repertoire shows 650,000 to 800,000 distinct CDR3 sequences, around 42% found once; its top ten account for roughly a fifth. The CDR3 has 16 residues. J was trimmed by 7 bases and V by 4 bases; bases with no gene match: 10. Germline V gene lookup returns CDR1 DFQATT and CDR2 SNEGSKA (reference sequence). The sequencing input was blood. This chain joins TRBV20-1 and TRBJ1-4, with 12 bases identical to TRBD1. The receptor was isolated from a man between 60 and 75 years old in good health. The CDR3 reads CSATSGTGGAGEKLFF. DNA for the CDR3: TGCAGTGCTACCTCCGGGACAGGGGGCGCGGGTGAAAAACTGTTTTTT.